This T cell receptor (beta chain) emerged from a study of T cells in Graves' hyperthyroidism and ophthalmopathy. Whole-study context: Specimen type is peripheral blood, collected at initial diagnosis prior to any treatment.

Findings and caveats of the study: Blood also contained most expanded thyroid clonotypes above 0.001.

The diagnostic basis comprised clinical symptoms, serum thyroxine and TRAb, thyroid ultrasound and orbital computed tomography. Amplification targeted TCR beta CDR3 regions from RNA transcripts. A first-round RT-PCR of the TCR CDR3 used the HTBI primer set. Each CDR3 protein is one row after TCRdb ran MiXCR on the multiplex PCR reads. The sample shows about 590,000 distinct CDR3 sequences, around 14% of them seen only once. CDR1 and CDR2 (germline): SSHAT, FNYEAQ (reference sequence). CDR3 size: 15 residues. A few counts support this clonotype. Its antigen is not identified. Relative to the germline gene, one junction end is altered; a read error may explain this.

The TCR sequence derives from a woman aged 25 to 39 with Graves' hyperthyroidism. Sequencing used blood. This sequence joins TRBV7-7 and TRBJ2-5, with TRBD1 matching 7 bases. The CDR3 DNA reads TGTGCTAGCAGCTTAGCGCCCATACAGGGGGAGACCCAGTACTTC. It yields the protein CASSLAPIQGETQYF.